These T cell receptor beta chains were read from a single sample in a study of blood T cell repertoires in COVID-19. Method: immunoSEQ multiplex PCR; TCRdb's copy keeps in-frame clones and lacks some. The data hold 200,000 or so clones, with about 87% observed a single time. The sample was PBMCs or T cells enriched from blood (not recorded which). The receptors come from a woman aged 25 to 45 who had been exposed to COVID-19. CDR3s include the opening cysteine and the closing phenylalanine or tryptophan.

v_call cdr3_aa
TRBV3-1/TRBV3-2 CASSQYSSYNEQFF
TRBV18 CASSPATSGRAVYEQYF
TRBV6-5 CASSYSGGAMSF
TRBV11-2 CASSSYPALNTEAFF
TRBV27 CASSPLGRQLNQPQHF
TRBV7-9 CASRPGVSEDYNEQFF
TRBV7-9 CASSSLADEQFF
TRBV10-3 CALGTGRIYEQYF
TRBV14 CASSPGQQMSGQFF
TRBV5-6 CASSLQGPVGEQYF
TRBV7-2 CASSPRGMNTGELFF
TRBV7-3 CASSFTRNTEAFF
TRBV14 CASSQDGRAFYNEQFF
TRBV19 CASSDQGSYGYTF
TRBV28 CASNREGRTDTQYF
TRBV3-1/TRBV3-2 CASSQGGPGTGNTIYF
TRBV7-9 CASSLGQGTIYEQYF
TRBV5-1 CASSLDGRSSYEQYF
TRBV6-1 CASSEAIRGAVNTGELFF
TRBV12-5 CASGTRDGNYGYTF
TRBV3-1/TRBV3-2 CASSQGGPNSGRAKNIQYF
TRBV2 CASSEGGRVSEKLFF
TRBV30 CAWSVPEGRSGTF
TRBV4-1 CASSQEGLAGGRETQYF
TRBV7-2 CASSLGTSYSNQPQHF
TRBV19 CASSIFPRLESLGQGVTQPQHF
TRBV28 CASSPAGTGGAEQYF
TRBV19 CASSNRGKSPLHF
TRBV6-1 CASSDISGDNEQFF
TRBV6-5 CASSYKGDTEAFF